This T cell receptor (beta chain) stems from a study of control samples from healthy donors and cancer patients. Clones were read by immunoSEQ multiplex PCR, and TCRdb kept only the in-frame ones, dropping some. The repertoire includes 73,000 or so clones, 87% of them detected once, and 3% to 4% sits in the top ten. J lost 8 bases, V lost 7 bases, and 7 bases had no gene match. The CDR3 runs 12 residues. CDR1 is MDHEN and CDR2 is SYDVKM in the germline V gene. The source is a woman aged 50 to 65 in good health. This chain joins TRBV28 and TRBJ1-2; 7 bases map to TRBD1. Sequenced: blood. This CDR3 is CASTEGARGYTF. In DNA, the CDR3 is TGTGCCAGCACGGAGGGGGCGAGGGGCTACACCTTC.